This T cell receptor (beta chain) originates from a study of T-cell reconstitution after alpha-beta-depleted transplantation in children. Findings and limits, study-wide: Day-60 TCRbeta diversity that was high in some patients was derived from surviving recipient T cells and thymic progenitors.

V trimming: 7 bases; J trimming: 2 bases; junction bases outside the gene matches: 3. CDR1 MNHNS and CDR2 SASEGT come from the germline V gene. The CDR3 has 13 residues. This clonotype has at least ten counts. Its antigen is not known. The TCRbeta library was prepared with unique molecular identifiers. TCRdb re-called the PCR reads through MiXCR, storing one row per CDR3 protein. The repertoire holds approximately 290,000 distinct CDR3 sequences, with roughly 11% as singletons. The material was peripheral blood, obtained 180 days after TCRalphabeta/CD19-depleted stem cell transplant. The source is a male patient aged 2-9 years who had a stem cell transplant for chronic granulomatous disease, so the T cells may come from the graft donor. The chain is built from TRBV6-1 and TRBJ1-2; 8 nucleotides agree with TRBD1. The chain's CDR3 is CASTRGRNYGYTF. The CDR3 DNA follows: TGTGCCAGCACCAGGGGGCGCAACTATGGCTACACCTTC.